The T cell receptor beta chain described here comes from a study of T cell repertoires in cytomegalovirus infection. In the study overall: CMV infection and matching HLA type were both indicated by public TCR beta signatures.

TCRdb fed the reads into MiXCR, producing one record per CDR3 protein. The sample shows some 350,000 distinct CDR3 sequences, 15% to 20% of them seen only once. The study, taken as a whole, reports: Of the TCR beta families, the public ones yielded a cumulative frequency that identified carriers of CMV plus the relevant HLA. CMV-specific TCR beta clonotypes restricted by HLA-C dominated the ex vivo response.

The CDR3 contains 14 residues. The ends were cut back, 5 bases at V and 2 bases at J, with 11 bases in the middle. Germline-derived CDR1 and CDR2 are SGHVS and FQNEAQ. This clonotype was seen repeatedly, ten times or more. As yet, its antigen is unknown. Sequenced sample: PBMCs. The V call is TRBV7-8, the J call TRBJ2-3, with unresolved D. This clonotype was sampled from a human donor in good health (CMV status not recorded). Some clones in this sample may be carry-over from other donors' samples. This chain's CDR3 is CASSPRAITDTQYF. In DNA, the CDR3 is TGTGCCAGCAGCCCCCGGGCCATCACAGATACGCAGTATTTT.